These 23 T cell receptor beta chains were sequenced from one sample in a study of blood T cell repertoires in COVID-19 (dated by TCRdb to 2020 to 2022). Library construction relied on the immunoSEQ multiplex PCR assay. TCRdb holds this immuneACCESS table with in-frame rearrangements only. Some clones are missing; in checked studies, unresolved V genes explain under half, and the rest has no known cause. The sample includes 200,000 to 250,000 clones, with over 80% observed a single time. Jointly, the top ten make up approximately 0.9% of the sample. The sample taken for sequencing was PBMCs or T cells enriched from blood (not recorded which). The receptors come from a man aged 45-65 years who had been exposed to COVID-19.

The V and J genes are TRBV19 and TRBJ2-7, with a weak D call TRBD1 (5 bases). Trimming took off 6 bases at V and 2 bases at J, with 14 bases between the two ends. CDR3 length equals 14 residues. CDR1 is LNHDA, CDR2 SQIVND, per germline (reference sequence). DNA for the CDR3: TGTGCCAGTAGGCAGGGCCTACCGCCCTACGAGCAGTACTTC. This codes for CASRQGLPPYEQYF.

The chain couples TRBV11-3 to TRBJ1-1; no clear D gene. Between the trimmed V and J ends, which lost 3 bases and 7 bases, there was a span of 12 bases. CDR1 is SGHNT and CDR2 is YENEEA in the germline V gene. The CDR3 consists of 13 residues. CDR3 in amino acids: CASSFSLGNEAFF. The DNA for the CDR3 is TGTGCCAGCAGCTTTAGCCTGGGTAATGAAGCTTTCTTT.

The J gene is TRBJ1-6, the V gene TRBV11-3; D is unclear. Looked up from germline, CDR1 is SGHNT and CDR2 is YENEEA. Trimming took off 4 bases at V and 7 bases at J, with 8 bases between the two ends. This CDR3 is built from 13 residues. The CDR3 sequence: CASSSRINSPLHF. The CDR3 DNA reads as TGTGCCAGCAGCTCCAGGATAAATTCACCCCTCCACTTT.

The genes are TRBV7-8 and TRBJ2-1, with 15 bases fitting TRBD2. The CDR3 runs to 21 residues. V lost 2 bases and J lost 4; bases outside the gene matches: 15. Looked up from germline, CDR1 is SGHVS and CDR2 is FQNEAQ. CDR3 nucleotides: TGTGCCAGCAGCTTACATCCCCGCGGACTAGCGGGAGGGGGGAGTTACAATGAGCAGTTCTTC. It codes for CASSLHPRGLAGGGSYNEQFF.

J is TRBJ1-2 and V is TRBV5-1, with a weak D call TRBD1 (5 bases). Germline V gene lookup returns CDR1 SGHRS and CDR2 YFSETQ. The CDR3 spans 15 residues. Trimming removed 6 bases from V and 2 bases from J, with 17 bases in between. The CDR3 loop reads CASNSWGDGNYGYTF. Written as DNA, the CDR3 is TGCGCCAGCAACTCGTGGGGGGATGGGAACTATGGCTACACCTTC.

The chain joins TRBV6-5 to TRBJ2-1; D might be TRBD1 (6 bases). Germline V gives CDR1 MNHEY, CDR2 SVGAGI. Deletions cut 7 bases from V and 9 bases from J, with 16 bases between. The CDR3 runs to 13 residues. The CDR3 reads CASTWGSRGEQFF. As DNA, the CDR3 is TGTGCCAGCACGTGGGGGTCCAGGGGTGAGCAGTTCTTC.

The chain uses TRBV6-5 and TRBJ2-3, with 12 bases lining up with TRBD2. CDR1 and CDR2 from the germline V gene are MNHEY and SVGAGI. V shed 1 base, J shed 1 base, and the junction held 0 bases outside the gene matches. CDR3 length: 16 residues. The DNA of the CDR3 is TGTGCCAGCAGTTACTGGACTAGCGGGGGCACAGATACGCAGTATTTT. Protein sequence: CASSYWTSGGTDTQYF.

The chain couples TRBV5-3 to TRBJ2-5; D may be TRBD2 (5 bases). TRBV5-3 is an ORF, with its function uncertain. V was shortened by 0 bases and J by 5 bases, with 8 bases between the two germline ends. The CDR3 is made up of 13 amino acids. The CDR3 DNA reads TGTGCCAGAAGCTTGGCCGGCGGGGAGACCCAGTACTTC. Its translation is CARSLAGGETQYF.

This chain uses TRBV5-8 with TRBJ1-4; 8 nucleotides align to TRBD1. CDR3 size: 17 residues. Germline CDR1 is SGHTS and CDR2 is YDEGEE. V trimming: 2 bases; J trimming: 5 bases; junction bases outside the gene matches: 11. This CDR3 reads CASSLGQGANMNEKLFF. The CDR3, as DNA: TGTGCCAGCAGCTTAGGTCAGGGGGCGAACATGAATGAAAAACTGTTTTTT.

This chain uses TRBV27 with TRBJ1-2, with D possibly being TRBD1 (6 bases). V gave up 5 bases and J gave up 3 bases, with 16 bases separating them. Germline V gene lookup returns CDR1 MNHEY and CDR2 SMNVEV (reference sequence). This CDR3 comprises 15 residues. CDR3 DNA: TGTGCCAGCAGTCCGGACGTCAGGGGTTACTATGGCTACACCTTC. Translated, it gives CASSPDVRGYYGYTF.

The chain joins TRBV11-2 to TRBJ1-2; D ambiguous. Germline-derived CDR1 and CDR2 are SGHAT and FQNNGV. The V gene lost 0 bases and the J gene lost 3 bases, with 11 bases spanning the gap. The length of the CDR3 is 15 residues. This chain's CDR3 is CASSLDADTYYGYTF. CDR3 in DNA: TGTGCCAGCAGCTTAGATGCCGACACTTACTATGGCTACACCTTC.

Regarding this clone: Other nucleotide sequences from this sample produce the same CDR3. CDR3 in amino acids: CASAPGLENTDTQYF. The CDR3 DNA reads as TGTGCCAGCGCGCCGGGACTGGAAAACACAGATACGCAGTATTTT. This chain uses TRBV18 with TRBJ2-3, with D perhaps TRBD2 (6 bases). Trimming removed 8 bases from V and 2 bases from J, with 17 bases in between. Germline V gene data show CDR1 as KGHSH and CDR2 as LQKENI. This CDR3 is 15 amino acids long.

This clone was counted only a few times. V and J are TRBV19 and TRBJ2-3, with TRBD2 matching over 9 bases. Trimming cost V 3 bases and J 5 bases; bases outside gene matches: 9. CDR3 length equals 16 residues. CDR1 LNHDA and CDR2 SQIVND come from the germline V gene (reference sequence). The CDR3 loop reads CASSINPSGIEDTQYF. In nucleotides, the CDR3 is TGTGCCAGTAGTATCAACCCTAGCGGGATTGAAGATACGCAGTATTTT.

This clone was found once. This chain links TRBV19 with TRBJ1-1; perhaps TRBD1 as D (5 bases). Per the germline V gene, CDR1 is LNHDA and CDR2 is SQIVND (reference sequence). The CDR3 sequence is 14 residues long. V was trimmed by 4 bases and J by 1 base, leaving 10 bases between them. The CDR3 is CASSTRQSNTEAFF. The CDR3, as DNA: TGTGCCAGTAGTACCAGACAGTCGAACACTGAAGCTTTCTTT.

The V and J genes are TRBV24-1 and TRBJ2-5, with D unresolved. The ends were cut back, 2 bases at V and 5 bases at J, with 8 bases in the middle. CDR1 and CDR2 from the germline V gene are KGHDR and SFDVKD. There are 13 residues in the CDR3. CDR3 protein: CATSDYESETQYF. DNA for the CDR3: TGTGCCACCAGTGATTACGAGTCGGAGACCCAGTACTTC.

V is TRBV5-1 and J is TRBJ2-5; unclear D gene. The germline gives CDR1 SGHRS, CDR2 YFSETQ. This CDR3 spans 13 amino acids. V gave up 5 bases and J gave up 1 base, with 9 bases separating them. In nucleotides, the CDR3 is TGCGCCAGCAGAGAGACACTCCAAGAGACCCAGTACTTC. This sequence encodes CASRETLQETQYF.

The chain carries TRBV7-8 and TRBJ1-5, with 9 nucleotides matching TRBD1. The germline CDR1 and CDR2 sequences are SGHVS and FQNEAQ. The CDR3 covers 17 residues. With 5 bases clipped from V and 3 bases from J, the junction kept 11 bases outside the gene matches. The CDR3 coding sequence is TGTGCCAGCAGCCTTGGAGGCCGGACAGGGGACAATCAGCCCCAGCATTTT. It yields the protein CASSLGGRTGDNQPQHF.

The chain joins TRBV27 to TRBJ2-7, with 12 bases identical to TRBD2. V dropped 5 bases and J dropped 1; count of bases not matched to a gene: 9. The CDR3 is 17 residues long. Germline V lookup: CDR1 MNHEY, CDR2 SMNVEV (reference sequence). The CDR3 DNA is TGTGCCAGCAGTAACCTAGCGGGGGGGTACTATTCCTACGAGCAGTACTTC. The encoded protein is CASSNLAGGYYSYEQYF.

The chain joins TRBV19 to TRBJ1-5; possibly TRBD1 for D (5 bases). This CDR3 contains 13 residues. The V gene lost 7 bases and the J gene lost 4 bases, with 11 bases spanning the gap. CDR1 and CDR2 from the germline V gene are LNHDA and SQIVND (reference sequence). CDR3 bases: TGTGCCAGTAAAGAAAGGGGAAATCAGCCCCAGCATTTT. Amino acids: CASKERGNQPQHF.

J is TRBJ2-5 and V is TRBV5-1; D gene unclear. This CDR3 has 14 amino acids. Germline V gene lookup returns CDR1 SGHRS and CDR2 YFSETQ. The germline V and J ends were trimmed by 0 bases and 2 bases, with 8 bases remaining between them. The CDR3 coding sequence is TGCGCCAGCAGCTTGGTTAACAGTCAAGAGACCCAGTACTTC. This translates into CASSLVNSQETQYF.

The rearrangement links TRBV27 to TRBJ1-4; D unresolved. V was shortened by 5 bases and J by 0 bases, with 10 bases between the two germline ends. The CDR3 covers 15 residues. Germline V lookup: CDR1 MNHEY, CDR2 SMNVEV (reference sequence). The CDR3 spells CASSPNYATNEKLFF. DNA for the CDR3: TGTGCCAGCAGTCCGAACTACGCAACTAATGAAAAACTGTTTTTT.

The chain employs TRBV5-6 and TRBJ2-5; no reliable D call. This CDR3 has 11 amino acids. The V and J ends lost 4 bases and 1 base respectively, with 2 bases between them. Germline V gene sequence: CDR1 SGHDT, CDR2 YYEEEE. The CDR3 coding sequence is TGTGCCAGCAGCCTCCAAGAGACCCAGTACTTC. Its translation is CASSLQETQYF.

CDR3: CASSLFAGTGGNTQYF. The CDR3 bases are TGTGCCAGCAGTTTATTTGCAGGGACAGGGGGTAATACGCAGTATTTT. The chain carries TRBV27 and TRBJ2-3, with 11 bases identical to TRBD1. The CDR3 totals 16 residues. Germline V gene data show CDR1 as MNHEY and CDR2 as SMNVEV (reference sequence). V gave up 1 base and J gave up 7 bases; unmatched junction bases: 7.